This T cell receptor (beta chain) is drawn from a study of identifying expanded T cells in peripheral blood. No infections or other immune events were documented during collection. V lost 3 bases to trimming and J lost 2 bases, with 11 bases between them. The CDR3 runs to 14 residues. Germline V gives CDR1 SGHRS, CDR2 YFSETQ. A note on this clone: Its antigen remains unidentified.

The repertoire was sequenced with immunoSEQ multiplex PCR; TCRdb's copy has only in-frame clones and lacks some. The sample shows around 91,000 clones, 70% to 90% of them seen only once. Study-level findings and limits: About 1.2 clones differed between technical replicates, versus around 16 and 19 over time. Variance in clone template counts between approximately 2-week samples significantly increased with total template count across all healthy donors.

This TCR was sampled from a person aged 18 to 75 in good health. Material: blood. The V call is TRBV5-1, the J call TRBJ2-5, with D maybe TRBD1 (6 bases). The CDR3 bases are TGCGCCAGCAGCTCAAGAGGACAGCAAGAGACCCAGTACTTC. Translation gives CASSSRGQQETQYF. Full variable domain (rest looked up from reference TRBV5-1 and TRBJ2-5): KAGVTQTPRYLIKTRGQQVTLSCSPISGHRSVSWYQQTPGQGLQFLFEYFSETQRNKGNFPGRFSGRQFSNSRSEMNVSTLELGDSALYLCASSSRGQQETQYFGPGTRLLVL.